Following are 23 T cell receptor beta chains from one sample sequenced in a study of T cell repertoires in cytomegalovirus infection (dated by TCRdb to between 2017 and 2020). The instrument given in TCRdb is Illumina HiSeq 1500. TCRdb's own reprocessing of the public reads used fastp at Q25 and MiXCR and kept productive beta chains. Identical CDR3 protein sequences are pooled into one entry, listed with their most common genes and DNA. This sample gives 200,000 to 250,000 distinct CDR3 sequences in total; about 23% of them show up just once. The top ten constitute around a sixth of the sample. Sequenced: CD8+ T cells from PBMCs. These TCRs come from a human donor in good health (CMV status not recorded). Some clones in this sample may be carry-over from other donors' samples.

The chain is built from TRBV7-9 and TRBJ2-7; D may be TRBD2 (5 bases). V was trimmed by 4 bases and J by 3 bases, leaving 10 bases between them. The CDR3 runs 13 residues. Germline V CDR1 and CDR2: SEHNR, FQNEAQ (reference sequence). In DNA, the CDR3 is TGTGCCAGCAGCTCGCTGGAGGTCTACGAGCAGTACTTC. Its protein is CASSSLEVYEQYF.

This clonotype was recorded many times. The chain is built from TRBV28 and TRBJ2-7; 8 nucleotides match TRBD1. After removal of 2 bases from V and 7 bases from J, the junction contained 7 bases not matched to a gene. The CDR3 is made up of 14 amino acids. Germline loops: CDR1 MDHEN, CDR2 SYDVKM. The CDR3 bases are TGTGCCAGCAGTTTAGAGCAGGGGGCATGGGAGCAGTACTTC. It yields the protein CASSLEQGAWEQYF.

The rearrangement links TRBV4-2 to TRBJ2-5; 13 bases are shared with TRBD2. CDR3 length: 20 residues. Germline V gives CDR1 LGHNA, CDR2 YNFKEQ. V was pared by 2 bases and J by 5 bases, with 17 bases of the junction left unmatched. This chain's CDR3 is CASSQSGGGLAGALGETQYF. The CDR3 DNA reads TGTGCCAGCAGCCAATCCGGAGGCGGACTAGCGGGGGCCCTCGGGGAGACCCAGTACTTC.

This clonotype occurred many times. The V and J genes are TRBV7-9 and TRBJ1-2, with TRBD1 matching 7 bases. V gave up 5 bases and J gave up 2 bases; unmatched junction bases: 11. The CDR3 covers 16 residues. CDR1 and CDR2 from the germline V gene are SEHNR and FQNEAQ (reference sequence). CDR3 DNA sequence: TGTGCCAGCAGCCCGCGGACAGGCCAAATGAACTATGGCTACACCTTC. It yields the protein CASSPRTGQMNYGYTF.

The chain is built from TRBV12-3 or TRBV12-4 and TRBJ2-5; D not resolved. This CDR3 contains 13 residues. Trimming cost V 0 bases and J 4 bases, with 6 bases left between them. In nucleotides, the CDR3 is TGTGCCAGCAGTTTAGCTGGGTTAGAGACCCAGTACTTC. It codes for CASSLAGLETQYF.

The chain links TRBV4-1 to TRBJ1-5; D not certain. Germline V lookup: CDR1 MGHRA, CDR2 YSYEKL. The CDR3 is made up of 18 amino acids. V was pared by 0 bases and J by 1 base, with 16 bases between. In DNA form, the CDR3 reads TGCGCCAGCAGCCAAGAAATCCCTCTGGTTGGGAGCAATCAGCCCCAGCATTTT. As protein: CASSQEIPLVGSNQPQHF.

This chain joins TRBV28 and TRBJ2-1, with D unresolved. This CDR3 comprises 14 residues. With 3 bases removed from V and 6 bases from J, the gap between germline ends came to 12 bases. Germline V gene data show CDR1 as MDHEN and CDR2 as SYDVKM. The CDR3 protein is CASSFPLASNEQFF. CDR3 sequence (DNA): TGTGCCAGCAGTTTTCCCCTGGCCTCCAATGAGCAGTTCTTC.

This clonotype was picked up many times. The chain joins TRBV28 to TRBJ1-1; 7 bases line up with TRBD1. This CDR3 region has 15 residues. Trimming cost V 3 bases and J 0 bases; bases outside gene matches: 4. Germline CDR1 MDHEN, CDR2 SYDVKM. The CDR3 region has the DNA TGTGCCAGCAGTTTCTGGACAGGTGTGAACACTGAAGCTTTCTTT. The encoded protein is CASSFWTGVNTEAFF.

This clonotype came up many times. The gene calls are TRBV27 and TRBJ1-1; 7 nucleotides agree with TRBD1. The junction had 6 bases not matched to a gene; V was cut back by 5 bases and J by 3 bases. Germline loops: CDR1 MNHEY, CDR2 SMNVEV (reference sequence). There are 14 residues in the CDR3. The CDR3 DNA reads TGTGCCAGCAGTATAGACAGGGCGTACACTGAAGCTTTCTTT. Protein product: CASSIDRAYTEAFF.

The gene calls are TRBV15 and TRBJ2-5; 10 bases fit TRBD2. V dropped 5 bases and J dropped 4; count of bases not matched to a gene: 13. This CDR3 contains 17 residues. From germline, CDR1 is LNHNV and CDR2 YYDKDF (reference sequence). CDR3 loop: CATSGRSGGAWRETQYF. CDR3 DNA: TGTGCCACCAGCGGACGAAGCGGGGGGGCCTGGAGAGAGACCCAGTACTTC.

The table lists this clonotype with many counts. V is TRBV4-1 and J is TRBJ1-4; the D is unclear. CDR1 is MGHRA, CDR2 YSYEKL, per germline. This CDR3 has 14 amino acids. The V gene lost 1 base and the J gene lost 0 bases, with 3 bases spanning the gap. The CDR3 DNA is TGCGCCAGCAGCCAAGGCACAACTAATGAAAAACTGTTTTTT. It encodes CASSQGTTNEKLFF.

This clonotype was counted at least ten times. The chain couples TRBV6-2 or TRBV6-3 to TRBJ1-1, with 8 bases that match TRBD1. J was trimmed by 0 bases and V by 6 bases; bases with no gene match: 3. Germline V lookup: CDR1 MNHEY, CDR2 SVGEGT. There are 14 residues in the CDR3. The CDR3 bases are TGTGCCAGCAGCTGGACAGGGATGAACACTGAAGCTTTCTTT. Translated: CASSWTGMNTEAFF.

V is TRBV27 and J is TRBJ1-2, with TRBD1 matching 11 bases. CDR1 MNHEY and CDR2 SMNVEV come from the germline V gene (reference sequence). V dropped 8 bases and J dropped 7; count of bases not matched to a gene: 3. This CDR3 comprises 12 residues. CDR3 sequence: CASGQGARGYTF. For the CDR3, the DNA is TGTGCCAGCGGACAGGGGGCTCGTGGCTACACCTTC.

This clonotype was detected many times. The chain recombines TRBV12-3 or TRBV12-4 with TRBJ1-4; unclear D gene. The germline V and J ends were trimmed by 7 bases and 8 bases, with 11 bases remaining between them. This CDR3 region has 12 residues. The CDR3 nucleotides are TGTGCCAGCAAATCTACCGCAGAAAAACTGTTTTTT. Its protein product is CASKSTAEKLFF.

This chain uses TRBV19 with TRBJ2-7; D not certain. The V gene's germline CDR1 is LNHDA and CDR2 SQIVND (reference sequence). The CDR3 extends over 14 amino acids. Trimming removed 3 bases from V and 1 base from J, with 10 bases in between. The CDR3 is CASSIFLESYEQYF. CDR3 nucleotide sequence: TGTGCCAGTAGTATTTTCTTGGAGTCCTACGAGCAGTACTTC. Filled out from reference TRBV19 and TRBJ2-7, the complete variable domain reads DGGITQSPKYLFRKEGQNVTLSCEQNLNHDAMYWYRQDPGQGLRLIYYSQIVNDFQKGDIAEGYSVSREKKESFPLTVTSAQKNPTAFYLCASSIFLESYEQYFGPGTRLTVT.

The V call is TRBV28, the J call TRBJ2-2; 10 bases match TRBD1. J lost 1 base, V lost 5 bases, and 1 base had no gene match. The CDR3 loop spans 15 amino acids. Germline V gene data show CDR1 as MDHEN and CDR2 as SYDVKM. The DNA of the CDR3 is TGTGCCAGCAGTGGACAGGGGGAGAACACCGGGGAGCTGTTTTTT. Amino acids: CASSGQGENTGELFF.

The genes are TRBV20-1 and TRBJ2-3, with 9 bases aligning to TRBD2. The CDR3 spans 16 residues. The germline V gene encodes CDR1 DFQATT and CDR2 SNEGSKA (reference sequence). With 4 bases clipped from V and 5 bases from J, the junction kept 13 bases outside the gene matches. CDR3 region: CSANPTIAGDIDTQYF. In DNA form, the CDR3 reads TGCAGTGCTAATCCCACGATAGCGGGGGACATAGATACGCAGTATTTT.

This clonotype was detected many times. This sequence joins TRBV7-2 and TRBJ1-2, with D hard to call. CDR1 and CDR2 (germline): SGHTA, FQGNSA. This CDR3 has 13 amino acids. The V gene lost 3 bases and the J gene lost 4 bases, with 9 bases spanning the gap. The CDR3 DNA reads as TGTGCCAGCAGCTTCCCCAGTAGCTATGGCTACACCTTC. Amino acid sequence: CASSFPSSYGYTF.

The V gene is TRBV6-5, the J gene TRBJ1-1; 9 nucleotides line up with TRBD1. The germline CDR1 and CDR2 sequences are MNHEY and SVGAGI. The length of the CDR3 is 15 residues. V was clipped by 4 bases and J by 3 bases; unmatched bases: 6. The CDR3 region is CASSSDRGGDTEAFF. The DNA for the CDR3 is TGTGCCAGCAGTTCCGACAGGGGGGGAGACACTGAAGCTTTCTTT.

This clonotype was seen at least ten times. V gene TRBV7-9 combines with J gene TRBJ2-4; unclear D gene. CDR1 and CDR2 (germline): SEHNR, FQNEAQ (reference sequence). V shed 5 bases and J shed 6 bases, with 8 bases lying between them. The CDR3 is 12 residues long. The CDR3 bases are TGTGCCAGCAGCCCGGACGGAAACATTCAGTACTTC. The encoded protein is CASSPDGNIQYF.

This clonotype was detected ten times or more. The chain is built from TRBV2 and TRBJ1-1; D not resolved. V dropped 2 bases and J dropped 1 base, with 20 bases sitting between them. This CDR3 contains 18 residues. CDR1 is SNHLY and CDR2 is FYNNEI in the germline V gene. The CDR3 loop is CASSEPTNRQATNTEAFF. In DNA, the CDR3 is TGTGCCAGCAGTGAACCGACTAATCGGCAGGCGACGAACACTGAAGCTTTCTTT. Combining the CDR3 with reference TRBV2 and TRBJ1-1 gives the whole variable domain EPEVTQTPSHQVTQMGQEVILRCVPISNHLYFYWYRQILGQKVEFLVSFYNNEISEKSEIFDDQFSVERPDGSNFTLKIRSTKLEDSAMYFCASSEPTNRQATNTEAFFGQGTRLTVV.

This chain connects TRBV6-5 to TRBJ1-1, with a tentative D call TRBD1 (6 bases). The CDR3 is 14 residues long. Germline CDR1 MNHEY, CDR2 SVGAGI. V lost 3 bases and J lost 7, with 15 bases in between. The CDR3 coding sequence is TGTGCCAGCAGTTATTATTCAGGGGATAGTGAAGCTTTCTTT. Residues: CASSYYSGDSEAFF.

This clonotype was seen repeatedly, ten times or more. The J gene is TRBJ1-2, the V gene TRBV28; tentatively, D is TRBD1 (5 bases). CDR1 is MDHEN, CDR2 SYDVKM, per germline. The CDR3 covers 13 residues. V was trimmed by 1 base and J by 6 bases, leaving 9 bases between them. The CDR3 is CASSLSLGDGYTF. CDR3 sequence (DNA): TGTGCCAGCAGTTTATCCCTAGGGGATGGCTACACCTTC.